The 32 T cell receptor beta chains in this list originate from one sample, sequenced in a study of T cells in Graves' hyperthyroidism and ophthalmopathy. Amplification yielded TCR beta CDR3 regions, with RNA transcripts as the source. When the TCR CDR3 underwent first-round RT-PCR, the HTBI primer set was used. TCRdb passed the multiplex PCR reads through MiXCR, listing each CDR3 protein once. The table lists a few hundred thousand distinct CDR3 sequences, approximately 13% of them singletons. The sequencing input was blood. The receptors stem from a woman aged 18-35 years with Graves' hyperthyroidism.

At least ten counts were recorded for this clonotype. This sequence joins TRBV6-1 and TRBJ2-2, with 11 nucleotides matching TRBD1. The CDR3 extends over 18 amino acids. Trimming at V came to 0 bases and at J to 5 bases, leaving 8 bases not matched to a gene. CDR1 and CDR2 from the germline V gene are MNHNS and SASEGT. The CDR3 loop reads CASSEAWTGGDGTGELFF. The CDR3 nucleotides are TGTGCCAGCAGTGAAGCTTGGACAGGGGGCGACGGAACCGGGGAGCTGTTTTTT.

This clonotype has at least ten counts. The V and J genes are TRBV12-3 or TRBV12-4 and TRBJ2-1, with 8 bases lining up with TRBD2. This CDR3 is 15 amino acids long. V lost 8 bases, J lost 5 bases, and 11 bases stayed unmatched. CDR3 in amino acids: CASSDPSGGHNEQFF. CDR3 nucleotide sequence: TGTGCCAGCTCCGACCCCAGCGGGGGCCACAATGAGCAGTTCTTC.

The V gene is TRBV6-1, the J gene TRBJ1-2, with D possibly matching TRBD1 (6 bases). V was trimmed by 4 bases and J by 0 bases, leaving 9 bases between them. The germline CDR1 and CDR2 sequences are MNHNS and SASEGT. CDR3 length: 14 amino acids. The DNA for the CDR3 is TGTGCCAGCAGTGGGACAGCTGCTAACTATGGCTACACCTTC. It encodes CASSGTAANYGYTF.

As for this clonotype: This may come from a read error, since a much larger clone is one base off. CDR3 protein: CASSFGSPLRLGYEQYF. The CDR3 DNA follows: TGTGCCAGCAGCTTCGGGTCCCCCCTTCGTCTGGGTTACGAGCAGTACTTC. The chain has TRBV11-2 and TRBJ2-7; D is undetermined. With 3 bases removed from V and 4 bases from J, the gap between germline ends came to 22 bases. The CDR3 runs 17 residues. Germline V gene sequence: CDR1 SGHAT, CDR2 FQNNGV. Full variable domain (outside the CDR3, taken from reference TRBV11-2 and TRBJ2-7): EAGVAQSPRYKIIEKRQSVAFWCNPISGHATLYWYQQILGQGPKLLIQFQNNGVVDDSQLPKDRFSAERLKGVDSTLKIQPAKLEDSAVYLCASSFGSPLRLGYEQYFGPGTRLTVT.

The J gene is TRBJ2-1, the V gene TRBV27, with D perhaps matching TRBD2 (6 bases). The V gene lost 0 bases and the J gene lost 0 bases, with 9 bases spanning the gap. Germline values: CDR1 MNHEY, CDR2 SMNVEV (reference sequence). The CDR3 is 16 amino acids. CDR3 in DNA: TGTGCCAGCAGTTTATCTGACGGGGGCTCCTACAATGAGCAGTTCTTC. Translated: CASSLSDGGSYNEQFF.

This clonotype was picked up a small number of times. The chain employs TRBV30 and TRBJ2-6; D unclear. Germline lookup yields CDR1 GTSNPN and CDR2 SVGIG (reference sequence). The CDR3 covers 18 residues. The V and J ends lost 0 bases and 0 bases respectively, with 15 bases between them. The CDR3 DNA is TGTGCCTGGAGTGTATTAGGCTCATGGAGCTCTGGGGCCAACGTCCTGACTTTC. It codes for CAWSVLGSWSSGANVLTF.

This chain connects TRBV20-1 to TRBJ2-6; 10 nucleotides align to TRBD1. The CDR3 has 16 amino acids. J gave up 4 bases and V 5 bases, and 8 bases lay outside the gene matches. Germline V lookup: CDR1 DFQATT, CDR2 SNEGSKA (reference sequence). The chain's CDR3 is CSAPLDRGPGANVLTF. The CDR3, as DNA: TGCAGTGCTCCCCTCGACAGGGGGCCCGGGGCCAACGTCCTGACTTTC.

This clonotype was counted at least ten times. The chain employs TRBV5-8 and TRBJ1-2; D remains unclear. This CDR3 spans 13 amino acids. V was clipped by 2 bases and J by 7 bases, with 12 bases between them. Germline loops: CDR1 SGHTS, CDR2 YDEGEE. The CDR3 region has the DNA TGTGCCAGCAGCTTAAACAGAGACCGTGGCTACACCTTC. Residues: CASSLNRDRGYTF.

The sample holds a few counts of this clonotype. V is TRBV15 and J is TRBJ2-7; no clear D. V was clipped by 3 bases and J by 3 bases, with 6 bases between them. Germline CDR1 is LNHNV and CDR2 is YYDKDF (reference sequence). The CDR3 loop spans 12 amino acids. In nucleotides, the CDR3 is TGTGCCACCAGCAGGTCCAACTACGAGCAGTACTTC. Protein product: CATSRSNYEQYF.

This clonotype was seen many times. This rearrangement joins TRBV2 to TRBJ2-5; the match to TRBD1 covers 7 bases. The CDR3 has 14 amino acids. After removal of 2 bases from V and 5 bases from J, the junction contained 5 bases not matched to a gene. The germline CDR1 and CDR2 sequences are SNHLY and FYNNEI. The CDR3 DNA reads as TGTGCCAGCAGTGAAAGAGGGGGCCGTGAGACCCAGTACTTC. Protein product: CASSERGGRETQYF.

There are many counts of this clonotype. The CDR3, as DNA: TGTGCCAGCAGTGAACCTGGGGACGGCACTGAAGCTTTCTTT. It encodes CASSEPGDGTEAFF. The gene calls are TRBV6-1 and TRBJ1-1; a possible D gene is TRBD1 (5 bases). The CDR3 consists of 14 residues. Trimming took off 2 bases at V and 4 bases at J, with 11 bases between the two ends. Per the germline V gene, CDR1 is MNHNS and CDR2 is SASEGT.

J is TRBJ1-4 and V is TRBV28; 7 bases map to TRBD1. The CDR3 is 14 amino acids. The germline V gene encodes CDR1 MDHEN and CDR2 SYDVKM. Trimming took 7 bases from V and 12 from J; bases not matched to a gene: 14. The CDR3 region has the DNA TGTGCCAGCAATACCGCTCAGACAGGGCGTCAACTGTTTTTT. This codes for CASNTAQTGRQLFF.

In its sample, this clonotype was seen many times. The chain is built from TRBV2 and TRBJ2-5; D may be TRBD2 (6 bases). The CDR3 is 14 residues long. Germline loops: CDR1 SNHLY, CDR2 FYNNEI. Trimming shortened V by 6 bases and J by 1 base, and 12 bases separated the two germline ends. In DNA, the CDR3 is TGTGCCAGCAGGGGGGGTACAACCCAAGAGACCCAGTACTTC. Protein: CASRGGTTQETQYF.

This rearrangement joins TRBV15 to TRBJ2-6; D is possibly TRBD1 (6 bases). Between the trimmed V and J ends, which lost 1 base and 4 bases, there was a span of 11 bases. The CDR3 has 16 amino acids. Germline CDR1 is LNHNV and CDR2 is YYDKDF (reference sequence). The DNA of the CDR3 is TGTGCCACCAGCAGAGGTACAGGGTTCGGGGCCAACGTCCTGACTTTC. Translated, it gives CATSRGTGFGANVLTF.

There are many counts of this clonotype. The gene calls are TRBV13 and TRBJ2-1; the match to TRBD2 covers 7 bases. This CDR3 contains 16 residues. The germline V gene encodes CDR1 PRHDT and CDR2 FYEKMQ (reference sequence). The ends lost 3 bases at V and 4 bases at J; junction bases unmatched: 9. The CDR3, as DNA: TGTGCCAGCAGCTTCACCCCGGGGGGACTTTACAATGAGCAGTTCTTC. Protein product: CASSFTPGGLYNEQFF. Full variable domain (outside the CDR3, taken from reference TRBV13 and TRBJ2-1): AAGVIQSPRHLIKEKRETATLKCYPIPRHDTVYWYQQGPGQDPQFLISFYEKMQSDKGSIPDRFSAQQFSDYHSELNMSSLELGDSALYFCASSFTPGGLYNEQFFGPGTRLTVL.

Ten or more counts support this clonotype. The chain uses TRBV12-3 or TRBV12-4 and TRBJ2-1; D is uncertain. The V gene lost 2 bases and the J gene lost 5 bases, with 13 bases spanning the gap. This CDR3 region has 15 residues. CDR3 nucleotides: TGTGCCAGCAGTTTAAAGTGGGATGGTGACAATGAGCAGTTCTTC. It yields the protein CASSLKWDGDNEQFF.

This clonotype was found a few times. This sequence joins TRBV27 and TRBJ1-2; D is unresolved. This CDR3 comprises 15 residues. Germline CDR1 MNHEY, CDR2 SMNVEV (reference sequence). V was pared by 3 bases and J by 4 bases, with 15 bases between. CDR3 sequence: CASSFAGHSGYGYTF. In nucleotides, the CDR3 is TGTGCCAGCAGTTTCGCGGGCCACTCAGGCTATGGCTACACCTTC.

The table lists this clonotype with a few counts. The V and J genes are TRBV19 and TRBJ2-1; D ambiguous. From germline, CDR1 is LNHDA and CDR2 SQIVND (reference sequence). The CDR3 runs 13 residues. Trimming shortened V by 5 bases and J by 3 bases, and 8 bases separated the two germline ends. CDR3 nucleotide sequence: TGTGCCAGTAGTTTAGCAAACTACAATGAGCAGTTCTTC. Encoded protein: CASSLANYNEQFF.

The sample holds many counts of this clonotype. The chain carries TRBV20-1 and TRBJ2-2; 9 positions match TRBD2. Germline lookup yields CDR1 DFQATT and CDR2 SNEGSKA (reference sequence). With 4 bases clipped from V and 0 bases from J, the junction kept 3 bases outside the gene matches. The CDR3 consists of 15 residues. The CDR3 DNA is TGCAGTGCTAAACTAGCGGGTCCGAACACCGGGGAGCTGTTTTTT. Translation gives CSAKLAGPNTGELFF.

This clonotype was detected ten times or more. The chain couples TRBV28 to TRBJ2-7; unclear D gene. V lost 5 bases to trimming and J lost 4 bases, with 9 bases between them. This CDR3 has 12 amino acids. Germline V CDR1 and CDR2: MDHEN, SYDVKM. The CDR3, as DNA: TGTGCCAGCAGTCTTACAGATTACGAGCAGTACTTC. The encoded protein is CASSLTDYEQYF.

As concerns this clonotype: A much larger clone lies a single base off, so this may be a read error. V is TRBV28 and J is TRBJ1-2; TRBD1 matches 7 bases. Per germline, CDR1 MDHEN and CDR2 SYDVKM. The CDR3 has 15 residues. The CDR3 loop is CAGSFQGDLGYGYTF. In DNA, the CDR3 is TGTGCCGGCAGTTTTCAGGGGGATCTTGGGTATGGCTACACCTTC.

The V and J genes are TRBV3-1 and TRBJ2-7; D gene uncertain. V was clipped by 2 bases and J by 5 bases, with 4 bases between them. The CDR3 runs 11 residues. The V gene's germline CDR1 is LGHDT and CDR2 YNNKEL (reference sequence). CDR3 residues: CASSQLDEQYF. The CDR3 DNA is TGTGCCAGCAGCCAATTAGACGAGCAGTACTTC.

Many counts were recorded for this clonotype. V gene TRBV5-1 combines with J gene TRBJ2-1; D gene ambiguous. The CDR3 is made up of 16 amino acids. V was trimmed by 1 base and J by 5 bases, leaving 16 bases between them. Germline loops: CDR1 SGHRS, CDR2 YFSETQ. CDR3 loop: CASSLYGPKSDNEQFF. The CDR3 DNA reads TGCGCCAGCAGCTTGTACGGGCCCAAATCCGACAATGAGCAGTTCTTC.

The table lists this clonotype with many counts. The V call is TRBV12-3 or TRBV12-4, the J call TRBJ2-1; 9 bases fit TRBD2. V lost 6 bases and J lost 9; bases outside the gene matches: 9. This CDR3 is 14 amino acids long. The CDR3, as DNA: TGTGCCAGCAGCTCCGGGACTAGCTTTGTTGAGCAGTTCTTC. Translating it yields CASSSGTSFVEQFF.

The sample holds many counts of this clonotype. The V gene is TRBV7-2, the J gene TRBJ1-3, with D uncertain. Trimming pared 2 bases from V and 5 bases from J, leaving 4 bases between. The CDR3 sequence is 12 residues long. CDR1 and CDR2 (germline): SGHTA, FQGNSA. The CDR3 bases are TGTGCCAGCAGCTTACAACGAAACACCATATATTTT. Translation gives CASSLQRNTIYF. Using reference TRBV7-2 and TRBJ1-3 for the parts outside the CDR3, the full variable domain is GAGVSQSPSNKVTEKGKDVELRCDPISGHTALYWYRQSLGQGLEFLIYFQGNSAPDKSGLPSDRFSAERTGGSVSTLTIQRTQQEDSAVYLCASSLQRNTIYFGEGSWLTVV.

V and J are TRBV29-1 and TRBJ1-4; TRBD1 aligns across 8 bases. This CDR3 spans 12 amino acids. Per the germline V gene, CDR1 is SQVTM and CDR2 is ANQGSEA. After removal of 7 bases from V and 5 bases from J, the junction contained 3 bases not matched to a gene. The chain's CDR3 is CSARTGNEKLFF. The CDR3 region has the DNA TGCAGCGCCCGGACAGGGAATGAAAAACTGTTTTTT.

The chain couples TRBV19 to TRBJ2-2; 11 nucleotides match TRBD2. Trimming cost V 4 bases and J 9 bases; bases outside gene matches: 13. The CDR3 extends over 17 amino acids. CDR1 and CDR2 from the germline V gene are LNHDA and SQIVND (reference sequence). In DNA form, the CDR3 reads TGTGCCAGTAGTAGCACCTTACTAGCGGGAGTGAGTAGGGAGCTGTTTTTT. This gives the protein CASSSTLLAGVSRELFF.

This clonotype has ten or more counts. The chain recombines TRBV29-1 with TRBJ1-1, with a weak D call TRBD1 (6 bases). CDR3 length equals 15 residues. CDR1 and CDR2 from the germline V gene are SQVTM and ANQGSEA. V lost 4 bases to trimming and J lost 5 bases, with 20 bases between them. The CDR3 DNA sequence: TGCAGCGTTGCTTCCCGTCAGGGGAGATCGACTGAAGCTTTCTTT. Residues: CSVASRQGRSTEAFF.

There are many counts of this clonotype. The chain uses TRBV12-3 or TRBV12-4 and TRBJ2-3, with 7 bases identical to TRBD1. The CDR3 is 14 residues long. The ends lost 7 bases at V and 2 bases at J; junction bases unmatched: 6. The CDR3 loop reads CASTSQGFTDTQYF. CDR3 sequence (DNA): TGTGCCAGCACCTCACAGGGGTTCACAGATACGCAGTATTTT.

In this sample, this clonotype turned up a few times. The CDR3 DNA is TGTGCCAGCAGTTACTCTAGCGGGAGCTCTGGGGCCAACGTCCTGACTTTC. This encodes CASSYSSGSSGANVLTF. V gene TRBV6-5 combines with J gene TRBJ2-6; TRBD2 agrees at 9 bases. The germline V gene encodes CDR1 MNHEY and CDR2 SVGAGI. CDR3 length: 17 residues. After removal of 0 bases from V and 0 bases from J, the junction contained 0 bases not matched to a gene.

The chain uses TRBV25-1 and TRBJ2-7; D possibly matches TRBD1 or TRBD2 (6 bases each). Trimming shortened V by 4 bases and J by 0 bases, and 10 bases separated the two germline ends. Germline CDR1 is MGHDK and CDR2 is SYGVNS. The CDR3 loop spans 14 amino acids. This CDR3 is CASSARGPSYEQYF. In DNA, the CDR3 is TGTGCCAGCAGTGCACGGGGGCCCTCCTACGAGCAGTACTTC.

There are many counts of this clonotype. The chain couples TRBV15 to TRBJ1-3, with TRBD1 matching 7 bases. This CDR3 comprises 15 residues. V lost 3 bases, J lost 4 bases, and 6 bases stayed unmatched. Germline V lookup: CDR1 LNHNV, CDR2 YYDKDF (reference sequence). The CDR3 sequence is CATSRNRGSGNTIYF. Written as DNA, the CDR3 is TGTGCCACCAGCAGGAACAGGGGATCCGGAAACACCATATATTTT.